The source of this T cell receptor beta chain is a study of regulatory T cells in long-lasting Graves disease (dated by TCRdb to the early 2020s). Describing the broader study: Antithyroid drugs had been taken for less than 3 months by newly diagnosed Graves' disease patients. A total of around 35 samples underwent TCR sequencing, from about 13 patients with persistent Graves' disease and approximately 20 patients with newly diagnosed Graves' disease. The study was conducted in China and was registered as a clinical trial. Persistent Graves' disease patients were compared with newly diagnosed Graves' disease patients by peripheral blood TCR sequencing and RNA sequencing. Results and caveats for the whole study, not just this receptor: Only peripheral blood was studied, because thyroid tissue, the primary lesion, was inaccessible. Preferential use of TRBV28, TRBJ1-2 and TRBJ2-5 was observed in persistent disease, whereas TRBV20-1 and TRBJ2-1 were favored in newly diagnosed disease. The authors acknowledged the small sample size as a limitation that may reduce accuracy. Lower TCR Shannon entropy and fewer highly expanded clones were observed in persistent Graves' disease patients than in newly diagnosed patients, which suggested clonal expansion. A larger number of public clonotypes was shared among persistent patients (approximately 3,000) than among newly diagnosed patients (roughly 980). Sequencing and analysis were limited to the TCR beta chain.

According to the germline V gene (reference sequence), CDR1 reads DFQATT and CDR2 reads SNEGSKA. Measured from the cysteine to the phenylalanine, the CDR3 is 14 residues long. The retained sequence is limited to the CDR3, 42 bases, with the frame set at the first base. V and J are truncated by 0 bases and 5 bases respectively, leaving an intervening sequence of 14 bases. The sample's time point label is to be understood as: newly diagnosed GD, antithyroid drugs for less than 3 months. RNA was extracted from PBMCs in TRIzol for both TCR sequencing and RNA sequencing. The diagnosis of Graves' disease was made according to American Thyroid Association guidelines. Patients were recruited from an endocrinology department in Xi'an, China. Each patient gave 8.5 to 9.5 milliliters of peripheral blood, collected in an EDTA anticoagulant tube. Ficoll Paque Plus density gradient separation was used to isolate PBMCs, and no additional T cell sorting was done. An Agilent 2100 Bioanalyzer and agarose gel were used to check RNA quality, and a NanoDrop 2000 was used to measure RNA concentration.

The library was made by multiplex PCR. Sequencing used an Illumina HiSeq 4000. CDR3 regions were amplified by Arm-PCR with iRepertoire HTBI primers to construct TCR beta libraries. Before sequencing, the PCR products went through gel purification. In the authors' own workflow: Gene usage analysis of CDR3 amino acid clonotypes used the roughly 62 TRBV and more than 13 TRBJ segments found across samples. COPE and FqMerger were used to merge filtered high-quality paired reads into contigs. BLAST was used to align contigs to IMGT TRBV, TRBD and TRBJ reference genes, and CDR3 was defined according to IMGT. Highly expanded clones were defined as clonotypes with a frequency above 0.1%. Shannon entropy served as the measure of repertoire diversity, while the Gini coefficient captured V-J evenness. A clonotype was considered public if more than one individual shared it. TCRdb passed the public sequencing reads through fastp at Q25 and MiXCR, retaining productive beta sequences. CDR3 protein sequences are deduplicated, and each keeps its most common genes and DNA. The V and J calls were not made by the authors but by TCRdb's processing. This sample gives about 500,000 distinct CDR3 sequences in total; 15% to 20% of them show up just once. Clones ranked in the top ten supply 10% to 15% of the sample.

This clonotype was counted ten times or more. What antigen it recognizes has not been identified. Base quality data are lacking; no much larger clone is found one base away. These same data were also listed under a study on T cells in Graves' hyperthyroidism and ophthalmopathy. As the second study states: A patient counted as having stable Graves' hyperthyroidism if no progression to ophthalmopathy occurred over 18 months of follow-up. The hyperthyroidism patients were between 18 and 65 years old and newly diagnosed, with a disease duration of less than 2 months. The study excluded patients with uncontrolled infections, other autoimmune diseases, pregnancy or lactation. Diagnoses were established on the basis of clinical symptoms, serum thyroxine and TRAb, thyroid ultrasound, and orbital computed tomography. The TCR CDR3 was subjected to a first round of RT-PCR using the HTBI primer set and the Qiagen OneStep RT-PCR kit. Most expanded thyroid clonotypes (frequency above 0.001) were also detected in blood, suggesting blood repertoires may reflect thyroid immune responses. Ophthalmopathy was separated from stable hyperthyroidism by a 13 V-J signature model, with approximately 85% sensitivity and 81% to 82% specificity obtained in cross-validation and 80%/75% obtained in testing. During validation, the model predicted progression to ophthalmopathy a median of around six months ahead of onset, with around 71% sensitivity and roughly 72% specificity. To identify distinguishing TCR V-J signatures, a discovery cohort of around 98 patients was used, comprising some 45 with Graves' ophthalmopathy and under 60 with stable Graves' hyperthyroidism. Whether ophthalmopathy could be predicted prospectively was tested in an independent validation cohort made up of about 18 hyperthyroidism patients plus 17 patients who later progressed to ophthalmopathy. The 95 to 100 discovery patients were divided at random into training and test sets in a 7:3 ratio. The study also compared thyroid tissue and blood T-cell repertoires from about 6 Graves' hyperthyroidism patients. After sampling, hyperthyroidism patients received methimazole starting at 30 mg daily, and ophthalmopathy patients received high-dose intravenous methylprednisolone. Libraries were constructed in a second round of multiplex PCR, after which size selection and purification were performed. Sequencing of the libraries was done on an Illumina HiSeq2000 using paired-end 100 bp reads. SOAPnuke was used to process the raw data, removing reads that contained adapters or uncalled bases, had a mean Phred below 15, or lacked an exact match to the constant primer or identifier. COPE v1.2.5 was used to merge high-quality paired reads, and clonotypes were defined as unique nucleotide sequences. MiTCR v1.1 was used to align the clonotypes against IMGT TRBV, TRBD and TRBJ reference segments. Only V-J combinations with frequency above 0.0001, covering 99% to 99.2% of repertoires, were analysed. A TCS score was defined as the ratio of F50 (clonal expansion) to E x V (chaos), with BLOSUM62-based TCRdist applied between CDR3 peptides within each V-J. Welch's t-statistics and random forest reduced fewer than 600 V-J features to 13, which were used in a naive Bayes classifier (R e1071). No statistical method was used to set the sample size in advance, and investigators knew the group allocation. The paper describes TCR Vbeta CDR3 sequencing of around 140 peripheral blood samples, made up of some 42 ophthalmopathy patients, 70 to 75 hyperthyroidism patients and 17 progressor patients.

The source of this sequence is a man in his forties with Graves disease. Donor details come from another sample of the same person, matched by shared clones. The chain is encoded by TRBV20-1 joined to TRBJ2-7, with the D call tentatively TRBD1 or TRBD2, each fitting 5 bases. Sequences were derived from peripheral blood mononuclear cells (PBMCs), sampled at new diagnosis, from a patient treated with antithyroid drugs. The DNA reads TGCAGTGCTAGAGATCCAGGGAGTAACGACGAGCAGTACTTC. This translates into CSARDPGSNDEQYF.